The clone carrying this TCR beta chain was observed many times. V lost 5 bases and J 6 bases, leaving 8 bases between the germline ends. This CDR3 region has 12 residues. Germline assignment: CDR1 SGHTA and CDR2 FQGNSA. This entry is derived from a study of human T cells and chemical hapten exposure. Study at large: Donors were sensitized with 2% DPC on the upper inner arm. Patients additionally received therapeutic doses of diphenylcyclopropenone on the scalp once a week, and this continued throughout the approximately 24-week study.

During construction of the library, unique molecular identifiers were attached to individual cDNA molecules for quantitative, reproducible TCR counting. From the RACE reads, TCRdb called clonotypes with MiXCR, one entry per CDR3 protein. Among roughly 90,000 distinct CDR3 sequences listed, roughly 8.8% were seen once. The time point was: pre-sensitization, week 0. Treatment denoted: therapeutic diphenylcyclopropenone sensitization with weekly scalp DPC. People who gave samples had alopecia, were 18 to 70 years old, and were suitable for DPC. The V and J genes are TRBV7-2 and TRBJ2-1; D is unclear. Specimen: whole blood, collected in connection with sensitization to the hapten diphenylcyclopropenone (DPC). The TCR sequence derives from a woman aged 40 to 55 with alopecia areata. Some clones in this sample may be carry-over from other donors' samples. The CDR3 sequence is CASSPLGNEQFF. CDR3 bases: TGTGCCAGCAGCCCCCTCGGCAATGAGCAGTTCTTC.